This T cell receptor beta chain was documented in a study of blood T cell repertoires in COVID-19. Overall study context: From the United States, Italy and Spain came samples of acute and convalescent COVID-19. Sample material is recorded as cDNA or gDNA derived from T cells, B-cell-depleted T cells, or PBMCs.

The CDR3 sequence is 14 residues long. In germline, CDR1 is SNHLY, CDR2 FYNNEI. With 6 bases clipped from V and 3 bases from J, the junction kept 6 bases outside the gene matches. In the original workflow: It was from reference gene primer amplification that nucleated cell counts were estimated. Method: immunoSEQ multiplex PCR; TCRdb's copy keeps in-frame clones and lacks some. The D gene and trimming were derived from the DNA, and the V and J assignments and clone size from that table. The repertoire holds about 150,000 clones, with roughly 80% as singletons. The sequencing input was peripheral blood. The sequence derives from a middle-aged man with acute or convalescent COVID-19. This chain uses TRBV2 with TRBJ2-3, with TRBD1 identical over 7 bases. The CDR3 DNA sequence: TGTGCCAGCAGCTTACAGGGGAGTACAGATACGCAGTATTTT. Its protein is CASSLQGSTDTQYF.